This T cell receptor beta chain was captured by sequencing in a study of blood T cell repertoires in COVID-19. Method: immunoSEQ multiplex PCR; TCRdb's copy keeps in-frame clones and lacks some. This table holds approximately 270,000 clones, 80% to 90% found once. The V end lost 7 bases, the J end lost 2 bases, and 8 bases lay between the germline ends. This CDR3 has 11 residues. The germline V gene encodes CDR1 SQVTM and CDR2 ANQGSEA. The chain uses TRBV29-1 and TRBJ2-5; D is unresolved. The sample taken for sequencing was PBMCs or T cells enriched from blood (not recorded which). This sequence was found in a woman aged 50 to 60 who had recovered from COVID-19. The CDR3: CSGLEQETQYF. DNA of the CDR3: TGCAGCGGGTTAGAACAAGAGACCCAGTACTTC.